This TCR beta chain was recorded in a study of identifying expanded T cells in peripheral blood. Study-level points and caveats: Over about two and four weeks, about 15 and 18 clones changed, versus around 1.2 between replicates.

From germline, CDR1 is SGHRS and CDR2 YFSETQ. V gave up 0 bases and J gave up 3 bases, with 16 bases separating them. The CDR3 runs to 16 residues. About this clone itself: Its antigen is not known.

TCRdb's copy holds only in-frame clones and misses some; the assay was immunoSEQ multiplex PCR. The repertoire has about 130,000 clones, 75% to 90% of them found once; the top ten carry around 8.4%. Healthy donors had no documented immune events, such as infections, while sampled. The rearrangement joins TRBV5-1 to TRBJ2-7; D unresolved. Specimen: blood. This clonotype was sampled from a person aged 18 to 75 in good health. CDR3 nucleotides: TGCGCCAGCAGCTTGGGACCCACGTCCCCCCTCTACGAGCAGTACTTC. Translation: CASSLGPTSPLYEQYF.